Listed below are T cell receptor beta chains from one sample, sequenced in a study of a mutant IDH1 vaccine in newly diagnosed glioma. Libraries were prepared by immunoSEQ multiplex PCR; TCRdb keeps only in-frame clonotypes and omits some of them. The repertoire holds about 52,000 clones, with over 75% as singletons. These receptors are not linked to any known antigen. The material was PBMCs, obtained from a glioma patient whose treatment included an IDH1 peptide vaccine. The receptors were sampled from a man aged 50 to 60 with glioma. CDR3s include the opening cysteine and the closing phenylalanine or tryptophan. The order of the fields is CDR3 DNA, CDR3 protein, D gene, V gene, J gene, clone size. D genes are given only for firm matches. Clone size appears in some rows only: once, few, many, or a class for an expanded clone.

TGTGCCAGCAGCAGGGGGCCAGGGGGCAGGGAAAAACTGTTTTTT	CASSRGPGGREKLFF	TRBD1	TRBV5-6	TRBJ1-4	-
TGTGCCAGCAGCTTAGATGCGGCGGGGGCGGGCGAGCAGTACTTC	CASSLDAAGAGEQYF	-	TRBV7-8	TRBJ2-7	-
TGTGCCAGCAGCTTAGATGGGGCAGCCCCACACTATAACACAGATACGCAGTATTTT	CASSLDGAAPHYNTDTQYF	-	TRBV7-6	TRBJ2-3	-
TGCGCCAGCAGCTACCGGGCGAACTACGAGCAGTACTTC	CASSYRANYEQYF	-	TRBV5-1	TRBJ2-7	-
TGTGCCAGCAGCCCTACAGGGGCCCGGGGAGAGACCCAGTACTTC	CASSPTGARGETQYF	TRBD1	TRBV5-8	TRBJ2-5	-
TGTGCCAGCAGTTGGGGACAGACGAACACTGAAGCTTTCTTT	CASSWGQTNTEAFF	TRBD1	TRBV9	TRBJ1-1	-
TGTGCCGTAGGGGACAGGGGGTTAACTGGGGCCAACGTCCTGACTTTC	CAVGDRGLTGANVLTF	TRBD1	TRBV10-3	TRBJ2-6	-
TGTGCCACCAGCAGAGATAGGGGGGGCGGTAACACTGAAGCTTTCTTT	CATSRDRGGGNTEAFF	-	TRBV15	TRBJ1-1	once
TGTGCCAGCAGCTTGGGAGGCAGCCACCTAGAGACCCAGTACTTC	CASSLGGSHLETQYF	-	TRBV5-5	TRBJ2-5	-
TGTGCCAGCAGTTACTCGCCGGGGGGTGGCTACACCTTC	CASSYSPGGGYTF	-	TRBV6-5	TRBJ1-2	-
TGTGCCAGCACCTTAGCTAGCGGTCCGGGGTATAGCACTGAAGCTTTCTTT	CASTLASGPGYSTEAFF	-	TRBV28	TRBJ1-1	-
TGCGCCAGCAGCCAAGATTTCAGGGGGACTGAAGCTTTCTTT	CASSQDFRGTEAFF	TRBD1	TRBV4-1	TRBJ1-1	-
TGTGCCAGCTCACCCGGACAGGGGGCGCTTGGCTATGGCTACACCTTC	CASSPGQGALGYGYTF	TRBD1	TRBV18	TRBJ1-2	-
TGCAGCGTTGAAGGGGACAGGCAAGAGACCCAGTACTTC	CSVEGDRQETQYF	TRBD1	TRBV29-1	TRBJ2-5	-
TGTGCCAGCAGCCATCGACAGGCTGGTAATTATGGCTACACCTTC	CASSHRQAGNYGYTF	-	TRBV5-6	TRBJ1-2	-
TGTGCCTGGAGAAGCATAGCGAGCTATGGCTACACCTTC	CAWRSIASYGYTF	-	TRBV30	TRBJ1-2	-
TGTGCCAGCAGCGCACAGGGCTATTACGAGCAGTACTTC	CASSAQGYYEQYF	-	TRBV2	TRBJ2-7	-
TGTGCCAGCCTTTCCCGGGACAGGGGACCTGGGGCCAACGTCCTGACTTTC	CASLSRDRGPGANVLTF	TRBD1	TRBV27	TRBJ2-6	-
TGTGCCAGCAGCTCTGTGTGGGAGCAGTACTTC	CASSSVWEQYF	-	TRBV7-8	TRBJ2-7	-
TGTGCCAGCAGCCAAGAAGGCTACATGAACACTGAAGCTTTCTTT	CASSQEGYMNTEAFF	-	TRBV14	TRBJ1-1	-
TGTGCCAGCAGCTATTCTCTAGCGGGGGCCTACGAGCAGTACTTC	CASSYSLAGAYEQYF	TRBD2	TRBV5-8	TRBJ2-7	-
TGTGCCAGCAGCTTGGAACCTAGCGGTGGCTACGAGCAGTACTTC	CASSLEPSGGYEQYF	TRBD2	TRBV5-4	TRBJ2-7	-
TGCGCCAGCAGTGAGTCGGGCGGCTCTGGAAACACCATATATTTT	CASSESGGSGNTIYF	-	TRBV10-1	TRBJ1-3	-
TGTGCCAGCAGCTTAGCTGGCAAGAGGGACACTGAAGCTTTCTTT	CASSLAGKRDTEAFF	-	TRBV13	TRBJ1-1	once
TGTGCCAGCAGTTTTTTCCCGCGAGACAGGGGACCTAGCAATCAGCCCCAGCATTTT	CASSFFPRDRGPSNQPQHF	TRBD1	TRBV28	TRBJ1-5	-
TGTGCCTGGAGTGCCCGAGGGGGTTCTGGAAACACCATATATTTT	CAWSARGGSGNTIYF	-	TRBV30	TRBJ1-3	-
TGTGCCAGCAGTGACCCTCGGGGGAACACTGAAGCTTTCTTT	CASSDPRGNTEAFF	-	TRBV6-4	TRBJ1-1	-
TGTGCCAGCAGGGTATTGTTAGGCGAGCTGTTTTTT	CASRVLLGELFF	-	TRBV2	TRBJ2-2	-
TGTGCCAGTAGTCGCAGTTACACAGATACGCAGTATTTT	CASSRSYTDTQYF	-	TRBV19	TRBJ2-3	-
TGTGCTACGGGCATGAACACTGAAGCTTTCTTT	CATGMNTEAFF	-	TRBV6-6	TRBJ1-1	medium-sized
TGTGCCAGCAGCTACAACAGGGACACAGATACGCAGTATTTT	CASSYNRDTDTQYF	-	TRBV7-3	TRBJ2-3	-
TGTGCCAGCTCACCCCGTCAGGGGTTCACTGGAAACACCATATATTTT	CASSPRQGFTGNTIYF	-	TRBV18	TRBJ1-3	-
TGTGCCAGTAGTACTCTCGGGGGAGGAGGCAATGAGCAGTTCTTC	CASSTLGGGGNEQFF	-	TRBV19	TRBJ2-1	-
TGTGCCAGCAGTCGAGGAGAGAATGAAAAACTGTTTTTT	CASSRGENEKLFF	-	TRBV2	TRBJ1-4	-
TGTGCCAGCAGTTATGGGCTCAATCAGCCCCAGCATTTT	CASSYGLNQPQHF	-	TRBV6-5	TRBJ1-5	-
TGCGCCAGCAGCTCCCACCCTACGACTAGCGAGACCACAGATACGCAGTATTTT	CASSSHPTTSETTDTQYF	TRBD2	TRBV4-1	TRBJ2-3	-
TGTGCCAGCAGCTTAAGGTACTTAGGGGACAGGGACCACTACGAGCAGTACTTC	CASSLRYLGDRDHYEQYF	TRBD1	TRBV5-6	TRBJ2-7	once
TGTGCCAGTAGTAAGGAGGGGGCCTACTACGAGCAGTACTTC	CASSKEGAYYEQYF	-	TRBV19	TRBJ2-7	-
TGTGCCAGCAGCCCTAAAGGGCCTAGCGGACTAGCCAAAAACATTCAGTACTTC	CASSPKGPSGLAKNIQYF	TRBD2	TRBV2	TRBJ2-4	-
TGTGCCAGCAGCCACCGACAGGGGTCTTTCACTGAAGCTTTCTTT	CASSHRQGSFTEAFF	TRBD1	TRBV14	TRBJ1-1	once
TGTGCCACCAGCAGAGATGACGGGAACACTGAAGCTTTCTTT	CATSRDDGNTEAFF	-	TRBV15	TRBJ1-1	few
TGTGCCAGCAGCTTCCGGAGGTGGGGTAACACTGAAGCTTTCTTT	CASSFRRWGNTEAFF	-	TRBV5-6	TRBJ1-1	-
TGTGCCAGCAGCCCAACGACAGGGATCGACACTGAAGCTTTCTTT	CASSPTTGIDTEAFF	TRBD1	TRBV9	TRBJ1-1	-